This T cell receptor (beta chain) was identified during a study of regulatory T cells in long-lasting Graves disease. Overall study context: Graves' cases, newly diagnosed, had used antithyroid drugs under 3 months.

The V end was cut by 6 bases, the J end by 1 base, with 9 bases between. CDR3 size: 13 residues. Germline CDR1 and CDR2: MDHEN and SYDVKM. This clonotype came up many times. The time point: newly diagnosed GD, antithyroid drugs for less than 3 months. Following extraction of RNA from PBMCs, that RNA was used to make the TCR library. iRepertoire HTBI primers and Arm-PCR of CDR3 regions built TCR beta libraries. MiXCR was run by TCRdb on the multiplex PCR reads, yielding one entry per CDR3 protein. The top ten clones hold around 10% of a sample with 440,000 or so distinct CDR3 sequences, about a sixth of them seen once. The data were also submitted as part of a second study, on T cells in Graves' hyperthyroidism and ophthalmopathy. That paper adds: TCR CDR3 regions were first amplified by RT-PCR with HTBI primers.

Sequencing used peripheral blood mononuclear cells (PBMCs), obtained at new diagnosis, from a patient treated with antithyroid drugs. The receptor comes from a woman aged 25 to 39 with Graves disease. The chain employs TRBV28 and TRBJ1-1, with a tentative D call TRBD1 (5 bases). CDR3 DNA sequence: TGTGCCAGCAGGTCTACAGGGAACACTGAAGCTTTCTTT. Its protein product is CASRSTGNTEAFF.